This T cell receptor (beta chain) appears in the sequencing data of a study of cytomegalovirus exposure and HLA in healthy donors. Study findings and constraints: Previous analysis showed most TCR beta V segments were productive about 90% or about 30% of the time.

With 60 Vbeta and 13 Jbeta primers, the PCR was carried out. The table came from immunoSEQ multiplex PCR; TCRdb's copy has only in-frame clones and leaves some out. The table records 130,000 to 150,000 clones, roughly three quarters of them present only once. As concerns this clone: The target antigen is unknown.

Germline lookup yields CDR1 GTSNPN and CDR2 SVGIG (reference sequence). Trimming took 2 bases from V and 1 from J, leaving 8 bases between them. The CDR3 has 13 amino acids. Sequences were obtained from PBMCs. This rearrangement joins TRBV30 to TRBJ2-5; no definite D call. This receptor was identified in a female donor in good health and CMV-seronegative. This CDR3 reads CAWSQIGQETQYF. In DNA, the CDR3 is TGTGCCTGGAGTCAAATCGGCCAAGAGACCCAGTACTTC.